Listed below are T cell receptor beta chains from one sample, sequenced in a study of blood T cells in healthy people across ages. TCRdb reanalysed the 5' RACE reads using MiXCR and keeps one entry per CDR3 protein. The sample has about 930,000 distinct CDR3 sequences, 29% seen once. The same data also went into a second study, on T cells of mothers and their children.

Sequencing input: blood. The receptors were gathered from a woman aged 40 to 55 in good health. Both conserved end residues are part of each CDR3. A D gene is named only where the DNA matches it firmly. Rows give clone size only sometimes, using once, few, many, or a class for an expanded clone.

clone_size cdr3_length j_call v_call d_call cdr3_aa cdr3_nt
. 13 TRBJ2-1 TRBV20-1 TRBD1 CSASGQGGAEQFF TGCAGTGCTTCTGGACAGGGGGGCGCTGAGCAGTTCTTC
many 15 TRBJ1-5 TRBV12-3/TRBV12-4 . CASSLGAGGNQPQHF TGCGCCAGCAGCTTGGGAGCCGGGGGAAATCAGCCCCAGCATTTT
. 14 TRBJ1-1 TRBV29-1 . CSVVGGYGNTEAFF TGCAGCGTTGTGGGGGGTTATGGGAACACTGAAGCTTTCTTT
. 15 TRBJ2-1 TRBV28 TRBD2 CASSLHSGGSNEQFF TGTGCCAGCAGTTTGCATAGCGGGGGGTCCAATGAGCAGTTCTTC
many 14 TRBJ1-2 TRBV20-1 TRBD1 CSADGQVSLYGYTF TGCAGTGCTGACGGACAGGTCTCACTCTATGGCTACACCTTC
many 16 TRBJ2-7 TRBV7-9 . CASSPAGGRSSYEQYF TGTGCCAGCAGTCCCGCCGGGGGCCGCTCGAGCTACGAGCAGTACTTC
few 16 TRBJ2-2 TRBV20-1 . CSARPGQSRSTGELFF TGCAGTGCTAGACCGGGACAAAGTCGAAGCACCGGGGAGCTGTTTTTT
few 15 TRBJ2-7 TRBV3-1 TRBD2 CASSQTSGGRYEQYF TGTGCCAGCAGCCAGACTAGCGGGGGGAGATACGAGCAGTACTTC
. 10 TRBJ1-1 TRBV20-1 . CSAQGTEAFF TGCAGTGCCCAAGGAACTGAAGCTTTCTTT
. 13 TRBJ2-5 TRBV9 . CASSVDVQETQYF TGTGCCAGCAGCGTAGATGTCCAAGAGACCCAGTACTTC
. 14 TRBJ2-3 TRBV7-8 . CASRLERSTDTQYF TGTGCCAGCCGACTCGAGCGGAGCACAGATACGCAGTATTTT
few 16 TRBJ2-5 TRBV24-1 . CATSDLHFGGQETQYF TGTGCCACCAGTGATTTGCATTTCGGTGGCCAAGAGACCCAGTACTTC
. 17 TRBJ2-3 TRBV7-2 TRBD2 CASSLAGLAVITDTQYF TGTGCCAGCAGCTTAGCGGGACTAGCGGTGATCACAGATACGCAGTATTTT
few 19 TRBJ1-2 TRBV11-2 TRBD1 CASSSSFRTGARVNYGYTF TGTGCCAGCAGCTCCTCCTTTCGGACAGGGGCGAGGGTTAACTATGGCTACACCTTC
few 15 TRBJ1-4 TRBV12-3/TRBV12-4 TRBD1 CASSSSGTGNEKLFF TGTGCCAGCAGTTCCTCCGGGACAGGAAATGAAAAACTGTTTTTT
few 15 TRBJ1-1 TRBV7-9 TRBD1 CASSARTGGRGEAFF TGTGCCAGCAGCGCCCGGACAGGGGGGAGGGGTGAAGCTTTCTTT
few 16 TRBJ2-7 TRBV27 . CASSRRAESFYYEQYF TGTGCCAGCAGCCGCCGGGCCGAGTCCTTCTATTACGAGCAGTACTTC
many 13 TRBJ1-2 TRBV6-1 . CASSVVQGSGYTF TGTGCCAGCAGCGTGGTGCAGGGTTCTGGCTACACCTTC
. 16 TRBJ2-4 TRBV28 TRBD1 CASTPLGTEGPNIQYF TGTGCCAGCACCCCCCTTGGGACAGAGGGTCCAAACATTCAGTACTTC
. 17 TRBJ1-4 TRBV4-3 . CASSQRGRKGPNEKLFF TGCGCCAGCAGCCAGAGGGGCCGGAAGGGCCCGAATGAAAAACTGTTTTTT
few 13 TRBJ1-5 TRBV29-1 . CSGQENSNQPQHF TGCAGCGGCCAGGAAAATAGCAATCAGCCCCAGCATTTT
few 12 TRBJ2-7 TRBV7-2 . CASSFRGCEQYF TGTGCCAGCAGCTTTCGAGGTTGCGAGCAGTACTTC
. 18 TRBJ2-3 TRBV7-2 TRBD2 CASSPGGSGGLITDTQYF TGTGCCAGCAGCCCCGGGGGGAGCGGGGGGTTGATCACAGATACGCAGTATTTT
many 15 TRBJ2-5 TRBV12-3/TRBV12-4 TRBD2 CASSGLAGAQETQYF TGTGCCAGCAGTGGACTAGCGGGGGCCCAAGAGACCCAGTACTTC
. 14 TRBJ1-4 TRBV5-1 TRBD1 CASSEGGQGGKLFF TGCGCCAGCAGCGAAGGGGGACAGGGCGGAAAACTGTTTTTT
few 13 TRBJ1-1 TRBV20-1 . CSALGGMNTEAFF TGCAGTGCCTTGGGGGGTATGAACACTGAAGCTTTCTTT
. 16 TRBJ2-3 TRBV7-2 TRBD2 CASNSSGTSGTDTQYF TGTGCCAGCAACTCTTCCGGGACTAGCGGCACAGATACGCAGTATTTT
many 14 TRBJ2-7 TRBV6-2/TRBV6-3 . CASIPRVGTYEQYF TGTGCCAGCATACCCAGGGTGGGCACCTACGAGCAGTACTTC
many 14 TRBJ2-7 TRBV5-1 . CASSFGQPPYEQYF TGCGCCAGCAGCTTTGGACAGCCTCCCTACGAGCAGTACTTC
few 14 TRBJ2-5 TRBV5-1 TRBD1 CASSLGDREETQYF TGCGCCAGCAGCTTGGGGGACAGGGAGGAAACCCAGTACTTC
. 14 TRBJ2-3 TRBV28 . CASLAFDGGTDLYF TGTGCCAGCCTGGCATTCGATGGCGGGACGGATTTGTATTTT
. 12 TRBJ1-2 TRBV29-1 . CSVERQGPGYTF TGCAGCGTTGAAAGGCAGGGGCCTGGCTACACCTTC
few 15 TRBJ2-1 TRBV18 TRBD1 CASSPQRQGRYEQFF TGTGCCAGCTCACCTCAGAGACAGGGTCGATATGAGCAGTTCTTC
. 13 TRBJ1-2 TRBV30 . CAWSVLKGYGYTF TGTGCCTGGAGTGTACTGAAAGGCTATGGCTACACCTTC
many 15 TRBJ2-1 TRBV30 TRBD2 CAWSRGSGNFNEQFF TGTGCCTGGAGTCGGGGTAGCGGGAATTTCAATGAGCAGTTCTTC
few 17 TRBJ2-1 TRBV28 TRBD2 CASSLWTSGVEAVEQFF TGTGCCAGCAGTTTATGGACTAGCGGGGTTGAAGCTGTAGAGCAGTTCTTC
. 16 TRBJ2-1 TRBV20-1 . CSAKSTDSVLYNEQFF TGCAGTGCTAAGAGTACAGATTCTGTCCTCTACAATGAGCAGTTCTTC
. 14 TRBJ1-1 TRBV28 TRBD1 CASSLSQGEAEAFF TGTGCCAGCAGCCTATCACAGGGGGAGGCTGAAGCTTTCTTT
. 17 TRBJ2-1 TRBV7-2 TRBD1 CASSRRGAGTGVKEQFF TGTGCCAGCAGCCGAAGGGGGGCCGGGACAGGGGTGAAGGAGCAGTTCTTC
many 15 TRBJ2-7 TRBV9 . CASSVGARGTYEQYF TGTGCCAGCAGCGTAGGGGCCAGGGGTACGTACGAGCAGTACTTC